These 21 T cell receptor beta chains originate from one sample sequenced in a study of CD4+ T cells in melanoma. Only in-frame clones appear in the TCRdb table, and some are missing; sequencing was by immunoSEQ multiplex PCR. The profile shows roughly 120,000 clones, about nine tenths of them singletons. Specimen: peripheral blood. The receptors were gathered from a human donor with melanoma.

Concerning this clone: Within the sample, other DNA sequences also encode this same CDR3. The chain has TRBV19 and TRBJ1-2; TRBD1 matches at 8 bases. The V segment lost 6 bases and the J segment 2 bases; nucleotides outside the gene matches: 2. Germline CDR1 LNHDA, CDR2 SQIVND (reference sequence). This CDR3 comprises 13 residues. CDR3: CASSRQGNYGYTF. The CDR3 nucleotides are TGTGCCAGTAGCCGACAGGGGAACTATGGCTACACCTTC. Full variable domain (outside the CDR3, taken from reference TRBV19 and TRBJ1-2): DGGITQSPKYLFRKEGQNVTLSCEQNLNHDAMYWYRQDPGQGLRLIYYSQIVNDFQKGDIAEGYSVSREKKESFPLTVTSAQKNPTAFYLCASSRQGNYGYTFGSGTRLTVV.

Here the CDR3 DNA reads TGCGCCAGCAGCTCCACTAGCGGAACCTACGAGCAGTACTTC. Protein: CASSSTSGTYEQYF. V is TRBV5-1 and J is TRBJ2-7, with TRBD2 matching 8 bases. This CDR3 region has 14 residues. The ends lost 3 bases at V and 2 bases at J; junction bases unmatched: 4. Germline V CDR1 and CDR2: SGHRS, YFSETQ.

The gene calls are TRBV28 and TRBJ1-2; no firm D call. Germline V gives CDR1 MDHEN, CDR2 SYDVKM. V was cut by 7 bases and J by 1 base, with 7 bases left in between. This CDR3 comprises 12 residues. The CDR3 region has the DNA TGTGCCAGCAAAAGCCTTAACTATGGCTACACCTTC. The encoded protein is CASKSLNYGYTF.

This clone was seen once. The chain combines TRBV11-2 with TRBJ2-1, with 8 nucleotides matching TRBD2. CDR1 is SGHAT, CDR2 FQNNGV, per germline. CDR3 length equals 13 residues. Losses at the gene ends were 2 bases for V and 12 bases for J; bases not matched to a gene: 6. CDR3 sequence reads: CASSLSIAGGQFF. The DNA of the CDR3 is TGTGCCAGCAGCTTAAGTATTGCGGGGGGGCAGTTCTTC. Full variable domain (outside the CDR3, taken from reference TRBV11-2 and TRBJ2-1): EAGVAQSPRYKIIEKRQSVAFWCNPISGHATLYWYQQILGQGPKLLIQFQNNGVVDDSQLPKDRFSAERLKGVDSTLKIQPAKLEDSAVYLCASSLSIAGGQFFGPGTRLTVL.

The genes are TRBV7-2 and TRBJ1-1; D is uncertain. Trimming stripped 2 bases from V and 3 bases from J, with 1 base between. The CDR3 consists of 11 residues. The germline gives CDR1 SGHTA, CDR2 FQGNSA. The CDR3 DNA is TGTGCCAGCAGCTTATACACTGAAGCTTTCTTT. Its protein is CASSLYTEAFF.

A note on this clone: A read error may produce the germline difference seen at one junction end. This rearrangement joins TRBV6-1 to TRBJ1-2; tentatively, D is TRBD1 (6 bases). The length of the CDR3 is 14 residues. Germline CDR1 reads MNHNS; CDR2 reads SASEGT. The CDR3 DNA reads TGTGCCAGCACTGAAGTAGGGGGATCCTGGGGCTACACCTTC. It yields the protein CASTEVGGSWGYTF.

The chain couples TRBV28 to TRBJ1-3; D not resolved. There are 13 residues in the CDR3. Germline V gene lookup returns CDR1 MDHEN and CDR2 SYDVKM. Trimming removed 6 bases at V and 2 bases at J, with 8 bases between. DNA for the CDR3: TGTGCCAGCAGGGGATTTGCTGGAAACACCATATATTTT. Amino acid sequence: CASRGFAGNTIYF.

The rearrangement links TRBV7-7 to TRBJ2-2; D is undetermined. Germline loops: CDR1 SSHAT, CDR2 FNYEAQ (reference sequence). The CDR3 runs 14 residues. Trimming cost V 5 bases and J 4 bases, with 11 bases left between them. Written as DNA, the CDR3 is TGTGCCAGCAGCCCAGTCACCGCCACCGGGGAGCTGTTTTTT. It yields the protein CASSPVTATGELFF.

This chain links TRBV5-1 with TRBJ2-7; the D gene is possibly TRBD2 (6 bases). CDR3 size: 14 residues. CDR1 is SGHRS, CDR2 YFSETQ, per germline. Trimming stripped 4 bases from V and 7 bases from J, with 18 bases between. CDR3 loop: CASSRTTPPGEQYF. DNA of the CDR3: TGCGCCAGCAGCAGGACTACGCCCCCGGGGGAGCAGTACTTC.

The chain has TRBV7-9 and TRBJ1-5; D is undetermined. The CDR3 extends over 16 amino acids. Between the trimmed V and J ends, which lost 5 bases and 4 bases, there was a span of 18 bases. CDR1 and CDR2 (germline): SEHNR, FQNEAQ (reference sequence). The CDR3 DNA is TGTGCCAGCAGCCCCCAGAGGATGGGGAGGAATCAGCCCCAGCATTTT. This sequence encodes CASSPQRMGRNQPQHF. The full variable domain, in which reference TRBV7-9 and TRBJ1-5 provide the parts outside the CDR3, is DTGVSQNPRHKITKRGQNVTFRCDPISEHNRLYWYRQTLGQGPEFLTYFQNEAQLEKSRLLSDRFSAERPKGSFSTLEIQRTEQGDSAMYLCASSPQRMGRNQPQHFGDGTRLSIL.

The rearrangement links TRBV5-4 to TRBJ2-5; TRBD2 matches at 9 bases. CDR3 length: 15 residues. Germline CDR1 reads SGHNT; CDR2 reads YYREEE (reference sequence). V dropped 0 bases and J dropped 4; count of bases not matched to a gene: 4. The CDR3 protein is CASSLGLAARETQYF. DNA of the CDR3: TGTGCCAGCAGCTTGGGACTAGCGGCACGAGAGACCCAGTACTTC.

The chain has TRBV19 and TRBJ2-1, with D hard to call. This CDR3 has 15 residues. Germline V gives CDR1 LNHDA, CDR2 SQIVND (reference sequence). With 7 bases removed from V and 8 bases from J, the gap between germline ends came to 21 bases. CDR3 in amino acids: CASINRRGLRDEQFF. For the CDR3, the DNA is TGTGCCAGTATTAATCGGCGAGGTCTTCGGGATGAGCAGTTCTTC.

The rearrangement joins TRBV10-3 to TRBJ2-3; TRBD1 aligns across 9 bases. V lost 2 bases and J lost 4; bases outside the gene matches: 4. This CDR3 is 15 amino acids long. CDR1 and CDR2 from the germline V gene are ENHRY and SYGVKD. CDR3 loop: CAISEAGQGADTQYF. The CDR3 nucleotides read TGTGCCATCAGTGAGGCGGGACAGGGAGCAGATACGCAGTATTTT.

The V call is TRBV5-1, the J call TRBJ2-7; 8 bases are a match to TRBD2. Looked up from germline, CDR1 is SGHRS and CDR2 is YFSETQ. The CDR3 runs to 15 residues. Germline trimming cut 3 bases from V and 2 bases from J; bases unmatched to any gene: 7. CDR3 sequence reads: CASSSTGTRAYEQYF. The CDR3 nucleotides are TGCGCCAGCAGCTCGACCGGGACTAGGGCCTACGAGCAGTACTTC.

This sequence joins TRBV7-7 and TRBJ2-1; 9 bases map to TRBD2. Looked up from germline, CDR1 is SSHAT and CDR2 is FNYEAQ (reference sequence). The CDR3 sequence is 14 residues long. V lost 5 bases, J lost 7 bases, and 6 bases stayed unmatched. CDR3 sequence (DNA): TGTGCCAGCAGCGTTAGCGGGAGAATGAATGAGCAGTTCTTC. Its translation is CASSVSGRMNEQFF.

V usage is TRBV5-1 and J usage is TRBJ2-7; D call uncertain. V lost 0 bases, J lost 0 bases, and 4 bases lay in between. The CDR3 has 13 residues. Germline-derived CDR1 and CDR2 are SGHRS and YFSETQ. CDR3 sequence reads: CASSLGNSYEQYF. DNA of the CDR3: TGCGCCAGCAGCTTGGGGAACTCCTACGAGCAGTACTTC.

The table lists this clone with a few counts. The chain is built from TRBV19 and TRBJ2-5, with D possibly being TRBD1 (7 bases). This CDR3 region has 15 residues. V dropped 3 bases and J dropped 5 bases, with 16 bases sitting between them. Germline V lookup: CDR1 LNHDA, CDR2 SQIVND (reference sequence). The CDR3 is CASSIGGQQGETQYF. CDR3 sequence (DNA): TGTGCCAGTAGTATCGGGGGCCAACAGGGGGAGACCCAGTACTTC.

The chain is built from TRBV18 and TRBJ2-2; TRBD1 is a possible D gene (5 bases). CDR3 length: 15 amino acids. V lost 2 bases, J lost 7 bases, and 14 bases lay in between. Germline CDR1 is KGHSH and CDR2 is LQKENI. The CDR3: CASSPVAGFVGELFF. CDR3 DNA: TGTGCCAGCTCACCAGTCGCAGGGTTTGTCGGGGAGCTGTTTTTT.

The V and J genes are TRBV6-1 and TRBJ2-7; D gene unclear. The V end was cut by 7 bases, the J end by 3 bases, with 13 bases between. The germline gives CDR1 MNHNS, CDR2 SASEGT. The CDR3 spans 13 residues. The CDR3 nucleotides are TGTGCCAGCACCAGCCTAAGCCTCTACGAGCAGTACTTC. Translated, it gives CASTSLSLYEQYF.

The rearrangement links TRBV27 to TRBJ2-6, with D perhaps being TRBD1 or TRBD2 (6 bases each). The V and J ends lost 6 bases and 0 bases respectively, with 15 bases between them. CDR1 and CDR2 from the germline V gene are MNHEY and SMNVEV (reference sequence). This CDR3 has 17 residues. The CDR3, as DNA: TGTGCCAGCAGAATCAGGGGCGGGGACTCTGGGGCCAACGTCCTGACTTTC. Translated: CASRIRGGDSGANVLTF.

This clone was observed a few times. The rearrangement links TRBV4-1 to TRBJ1-2, with 11 bases identical to TRBD1. Losses at the gene ends were 0 bases for V and 8 bases for J; bases not matched to a gene: 2. The CDR3 spans 14 residues. From germline, CDR1 is MGHRA and CDR2 YSYEKL. This CDR3 is CASSQDGTGGGYTF. CDR3 sequence (DNA): TGCGCCAGCAGCCAAGATGGGACAGGGGGAGGCTACACCTTC.